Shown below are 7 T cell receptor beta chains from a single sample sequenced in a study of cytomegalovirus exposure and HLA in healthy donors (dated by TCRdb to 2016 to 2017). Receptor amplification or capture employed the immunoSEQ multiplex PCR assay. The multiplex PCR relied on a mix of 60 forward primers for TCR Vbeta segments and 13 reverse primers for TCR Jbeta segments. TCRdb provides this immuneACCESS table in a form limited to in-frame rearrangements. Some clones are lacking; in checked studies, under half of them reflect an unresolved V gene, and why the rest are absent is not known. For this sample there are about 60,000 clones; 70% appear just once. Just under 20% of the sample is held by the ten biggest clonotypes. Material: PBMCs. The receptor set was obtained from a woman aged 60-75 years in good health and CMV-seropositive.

The CDR3 protein is CASSSTGTVYGYTF. The CDR3 region has the DNA TGTGCCAGCAGCTCCACCGGGACTGTCTATGGCTACACCTTC. The chain carries TRBV5-5 and TRBJ1-2; possibly TRBD1 for D (5 bases). From germline, CDR1 is SGHKS and CDR2 YYEKEE (reference sequence). Between the trimmed V and J ends, which lost 3 bases and 4 bases, there was a span of 13 bases. The CDR3 spans 14 residues.

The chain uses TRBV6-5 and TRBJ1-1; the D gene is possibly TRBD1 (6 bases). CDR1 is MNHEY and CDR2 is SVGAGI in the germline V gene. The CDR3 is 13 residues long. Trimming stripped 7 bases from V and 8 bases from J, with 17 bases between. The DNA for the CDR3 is TGTGCCAGCACCCTACTAGGGGGAGGGGAAGCTTTCTTT. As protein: CASTLLGGGEAFF.

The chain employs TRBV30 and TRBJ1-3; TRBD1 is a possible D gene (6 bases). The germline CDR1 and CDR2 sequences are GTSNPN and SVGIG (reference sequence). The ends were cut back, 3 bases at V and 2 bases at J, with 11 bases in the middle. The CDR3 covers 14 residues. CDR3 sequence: CAWSEGTPGNTIYF. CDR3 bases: TGTGCCTGGAGCGAGGGGACACCTGGAAACACCATATATTTT.

DNA of the CDR3: TGTGCCAGCAGTTACGTCCTAAATCAGCCCCAGCATTTT. Its protein product is CASSYVLNQPQHF. The chain carries TRBV6-5 and TRBJ1-5; no clear D gene. The CDR3 is 13 residues long. Trimming shortened V by 2 bases and J by 4 bases, and 6 bases separated the two germline ends. From germline, CDR1 is MNHEY and CDR2 SVGAGI.

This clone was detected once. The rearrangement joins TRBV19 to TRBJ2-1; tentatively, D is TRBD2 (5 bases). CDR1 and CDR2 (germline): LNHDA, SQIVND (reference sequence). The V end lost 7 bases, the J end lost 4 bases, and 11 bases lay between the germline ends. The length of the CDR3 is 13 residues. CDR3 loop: CASKGREYNEQFF. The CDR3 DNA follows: TGTGCCAGTAAGGGTAGGGAGTACAATGAGCAGTTCTTC.

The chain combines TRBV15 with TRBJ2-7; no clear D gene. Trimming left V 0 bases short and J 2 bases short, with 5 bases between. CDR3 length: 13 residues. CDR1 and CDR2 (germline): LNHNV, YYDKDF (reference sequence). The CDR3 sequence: CATSREPAYEQYF. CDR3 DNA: TGTGCCACCAGCAGAGAGCCAGCCTACGAGCAGTACTTC.

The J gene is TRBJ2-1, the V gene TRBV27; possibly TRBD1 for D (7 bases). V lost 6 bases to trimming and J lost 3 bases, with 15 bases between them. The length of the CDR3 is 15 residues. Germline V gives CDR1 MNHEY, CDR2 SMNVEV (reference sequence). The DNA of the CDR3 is TGTGCCAGCAGAACCGGGACAGCGGGCTACAATGAGCAGTTCTTC. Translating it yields CASRTGTAGYNEQFF.